The entry below describes one TCR beta chain. The antigen remains undetermined. CD8 cells classed as naive were CD45RO-negative and positively selected for CCR7, excluding terminally differentiated effector memory CD45RA+ cells. Recent vaccinations or acute infections were absent in the healthy HIV-negative adult donors. Within Nashville, Tennessee resided all donors, each a Caucasian adult. The data belong to a study of shared clonotypes between healthy human individuals. Trimming took off 4 bases at V and 1 base at J, with 13 bases between the two ends. The CDR3 has 15 residues. In germline, CDR1 is SNHLY, CDR2 FYNNEI. Study results and caveats: Shared across a few donors were around 5% of the naive CD4 clonotypes.

In the authors' methods: ImmunoSEQ output held junction-only sequences without quality scores, so filtering differed. The repertoire was sequenced with immunoSEQ multiplex PCR; TCRdb's copy has only in-frame clones and lacks some. For V, J and clone size, that table is used; D and trimming come from the DNA. This sample has around 2.1 million clones, with about 93% found just once. The J gene is TRBJ2-5, the V gene TRBV2; D is ambiguous. This TCR derives from a man aged 18 to 29 in good health. Some clones in this sample may be carry-over from other donors' samples. Sequencing used naive CD8+ T cells from PBMCs. CDR3 bases: TGTGCCAGCAGTGCTTCTAAGAACCTCCAAGAGACCCAGTACTTC. This encodes CASSASKNLQETQYF.